The 20 T cell receptor beta chains given below trace back to one sample, sequenced in a study of T cells in Graves' hyperthyroidism and ophthalmopathy. Amplification of TCR beta CDR3 regions was performed using RNA transcripts as template. The study used the HTBI primer set for a first-round RT-PCR of the TCR CDR3. TCRdb itself ran the multiplex PCR reads through MiXCR, one entry per CDR3 protein. This sample carries about 260,000 distinct CDR3 sequences, over 15% of them seen once, and the ten largest clones take 28%. The sequencing input was blood. All receptors come from a woman aged 18-29 years with Graves' ophthalmopathy.

This clonotype was seen ten or more times. The gene calls are TRBV29-1 and TRBJ1-1; no firm D call. Germline V gene lookup returns CDR1 SQVTM and CDR2 ANQGSEA. CDR3 length: 13 amino acids. Trimming took off 6 bases at V and 1 base at J, with 12 bases between the two ends. CDR3 DNA: TGCAGCGTCCTGATGACCCCGAACACTGAAGCTTTCTTT. This gives the protein CSVLMTPNTEAFF.

This clonotype occurred many times. The chain joins TRBV9 to TRBJ2-7; TRBD1 matches at 8 bases. This CDR3 region has 14 residues. Germline assignment: CDR1 SGDLS and CDR2 YYNGEE. Losses at the gene ends were 3 bases for V and 7 bases for J; bases not matched to a gene: 9. CDR3 sequence (DNA): TGTGCCAGCAGCGGAGGACAGGGCTCGGGGGAGCAGTACTTC. Protein: CASSGGQGSGEQYF.

This clonotype was counted many times. The chain joins TRBV6-1 to TRBJ1-1; TRBD1 is a possible D gene (6 bases). V lost 6 bases and J 4 bases, leaving 18 bases between the germline ends. This CDR3 has 15 residues. Germline V gene data show CDR1 as MNHNS and CDR2 as SASEGT. CDR3 sequence reads: CASSVAGQGGTEAFF. The CDR3 nucleotides read TGTGCCAGCAGCGTTGCAGGGCAAGGGGGCACTGAAGCTTTCTTT.

This clonotype was seen at least ten times. The chain couples TRBV2 to TRBJ2-7; 8 bases agree with TRBD2. The V segment lost 11 bases and the J segment 6 bases; nucleotides outside the gene matches: 9. Germline V gene data show CDR1 as SNHLY and CDR2 as FYNNEI. The CDR3 covers 12 residues. This CDR3 reads CARSGGGREQYF. CDR3 nucleotide sequence: TGTGCCCGATCCGGGGGGGGACGCGAGCAGTACTTC. Drawing the rest from reference TRBV2 and TRBJ2-7, the complete variable domain is EPEVTQTPSHQVTQMGQEVILRCVPISNHLYFYWYRQILGQKVEFLVSFYNNEISEKSEIFDDQFSVERPDGSNFTLKIRSTKLEDSAMYFCARSGGGREQYFGPGTRLTVT.

The chain joins TRBV6-1 to TRBJ2-1; D is perhaps TRBD1 (6 bases). CDR1 MNHNS and CDR2 SASEGT come from the germline V gene. This CDR3 region has 12 residues. V lost 7 bases to trimming and J lost 6 bases, with 10 bases between them. The CDR3 sequence: CASKSTGNEQFF. CDR3 DNA: TGTGCCAGCAAATCGACAGGCAATGAGCAGTTCTTC.

Ten or more counts support this clonotype. This chain uses TRBV12-3 or TRBV12-4 with TRBJ2-7; 8 nucleotides agree with TRBD1. V shed 1 base, J shed 4 bases, and the junction held 9 bases outside the gene matches. The CDR3 covers 16 residues. CDR3 DNA: TGTGCCAGCAGTTTAGGGTCTCGGACAGGGCTATACGAGCAGTACTTC. Translation: CASSLGSRTGLYEQYF.

This rearrangement joins TRBV7-2 to TRBJ2-1; 10 bases agree with TRBD2. This CDR3 is 16 amino acids long. Germline V gene lookup returns CDR1 SGHTA and CDR2 FQGNSA. V dropped 1 base and J dropped 7; count of bases not matched to a gene: 7. This CDR3 reads CASSLGPAGGQNEQFF. The CDR3 bases are TGTGCCAGCAGCTTAGGGCCAGCGGGAGGGCAGAATGAGCAGTTCTTC.

This sequence joins TRBV6-9 and TRBJ1-6; 9 positions match TRBD1. CDR1 and CDR2 (germline): MNHGY, SVAAGI. The CDR3 spans 16 residues. V lost 3 bases, J lost 6 bases, and 6 bases stayed unmatched. The CDR3 DNA is TGTGCCAGCAGTTACAAAGACAGGGGGACTAATTCACCCCTCCACTTT. Amino acids: CASSYKDRGTNSPLHF.

This clonotype was seen repeatedly, ten times or more. The chain is built from TRBV12-3 or TRBV12-4 and TRBJ1-1; 11 bases are a match to TRBD1. The CDR3 loop spans 15 amino acids. V shed 2 bases, J shed 6 bases, and the junction held 5 bases outside the gene matches. The CDR3 nucleotides are TGTGCCAGCAGTTTACACGGACAGGGGGCTTCTGAAGCTTTCTTT. Its protein product is CASSLHGQGASEAFF.

This clonotype was seen ten or more times. The chain is built from TRBV7-6 and TRBJ1-4; TRBD1 agrees at 7 bases. Germline-derived CDR1 and CDR2 are SGHVS and FNYEAQ. V lost 3 bases and J lost 3; bases outside the gene matches: 4. The CDR3 is 15 amino acids. Here the CDR3 DNA reads TGTGCCAGCAGCTTGGCGGGACAGCCTAATGAAAAACTGTTTTTT. Amino acid sequence: CASSLAGQPNEKLFF.

This clonotype was counted a few times. The chain combines TRBV9 with TRBJ2-3; D call uncertain. Trimming stripped 3 bases from V and 6 bases from J, with 8 bases between. The CDR3 covers 12 residues. Per germline, CDR1 SGDLS and CDR2 YYNGEE. CDR3 in amino acids: CASSAYLDTQYF. DNA of the CDR3: TGTGCCAGCAGCGCGTATTTGGATACGCAGTATTTT. Based on the CDR3 plus reference TRBV9 and TRBJ2-3, the full variable domain is DSGVTQTPKHLITATGQRVTLRCSPRSGDLSVYWYQQSLDQGLQFLIQYYNGEERAKGNILERFSAQQFPDLHSELNLSSLELGDSALYFCASSAYLDTQYFGPGTRLTVL.

This clonotype was seen repeatedly, ten times or more. Here the CDR3 DNA reads TGTGCCACCAGCTGGGGGGGGCACCCCTACAATGAGCAGTTCTTC. Protein: CATSWGGHPYNEQFF. This sequence joins TRBV15 and TRBJ2-1; possibly TRBD2 for D (7 bases). CDR3 size: 15 residues. In germline, CDR1 is LNHNV, CDR2 YYDKDF (reference sequence). The V gene lost 5 bases and the J gene lost 2 bases, with 13 bases spanning the gap.

This clonotype was counted ten times or more. This chain links TRBV30 with TRBJ2-2; D is uncertain. In germline, CDR1 is GTSNPN, CDR2 SVGIG (reference sequence). The CDR3 has 14 amino acids. Trimming pared 2 bases from V and 1 base from J, leaving 8 bases between. The CDR3 bases are TGTGCCTGGAGTTTTTACAGGAACACCGGGGAGCTGTTTTTT. Protein sequence: CAWSFYRNTGELFF.

This clonotype was counted many times. The chain joins TRBV7-8 to TRBJ2-7, with 8 positions matching TRBD2. Looked up from germline, CDR1 is SGHVS and CDR2 is FQNEAQ. CDR3 size: 17 residues. The J segment lost 6 bases and the V segment lost 1 base, leaving 14 bases of the junction unmatched. The CDR3 nucleotides read TGTGCCAGCAGCTTAGTAGGGGCTAGCGGGTCCTTGGGCGAGCAGTACTTC. It encodes CASSLVGASGSLGEQYF. Together with reference TRBV7-8 and TRBJ2-7, the CDR3 gives the full variable domain: GAGVSQSPRYKVAKRGQDVALRCDPISGHVSLFWYQQALGQGPEFLTYFQNEAQLDKSGLPSDRFFAERPEGSVSTLKIQRTQQEDSAVYLCASSLVGASGSLGEQYFGPGTRLTVT.

This clonotype appeared many times. V usage is TRBV6-2 or TRBV6-3 and J usage is TRBJ2-2; D gene uncertain. Germline V lookup: CDR1 MNHEY, CDR2 SVGEGT. V lost 1 base to trimming and J lost 5 bases, with 8 bases between them. The CDR3 has 14 amino acids. CDR3 sequence reads: CASSYLGSTGELFF. In DNA form, the CDR3 reads TGTGCCAGCAGTTACTTGGGGTCAACCGGGGAGCTGTTTTTT.

This clonotype was counted ten times or more. The chain has TRBV11-3 and TRBJ2-1, with D unclear. Germline V lookup: CDR1 SGHNT, CDR2 YENEEA. Trimming pared 1 base from V and 6 bases from J, leaving 1 base between. The length of the CDR3 is 11 residues. In DNA form, the CDR3 reads TGTGCCAGCAGCTTAGCCAATGAGCAGTTCTTC. It encodes CASSLANEQFF.

In this sample, this clonotype turned up many times. V and J are TRBV6-2 or TRBV6-3 and TRBJ1-2, with a possible D match to TRBD1 (6 bases). CDR3 length equals 15 residues. CDR1 and CDR2 (germline): MNHEY, SVGEGT. V lost 0 bases to trimming and J lost 4 bases, with 12 bases between them. The CDR3 DNA sequence: TGTGCCAGCAGTTACTCTCTGGACAGCCTCTATGGCTACACCTTC. Amino acid sequence: CASSYSLDSLYGYTF.

Many counts were recorded for this clonotype. The V call is TRBV2, the J call TRBJ1-1, with D perhaps TRBD1 (6 bases). Germline assignment: CDR1 SNHLY and CDR2 FYNNEI. The CDR3 is made up of 13 amino acids. V gave up 8 bases and J gave up 7 bases, with 17 bases separating them. CDR3 DNA sequence: TGTGCCAGCCAAGGGTCAGGGGAGGATGAAGCTTTCTTT. It codes for CASQGSGEDEAFF.

This clonotype appeared many times. DNA of the CDR3: TGCAGTGCTAGGACAGCGAACACCGGGGAGCTGTTTTTT. As protein: CSARTANTGELFF. The chain uses TRBV20-1 and TRBJ2-2; possible D gene TRBD1, 5 bases. The CDR3 loop spans 13 amino acids. In germline, CDR1 is DFQATT, CDR2 SNEGSKA (reference sequence). The ends were cut back, 3 bases at V and 0 bases at J, with 5 bases in the middle.

This clonotype was observed a single time. The gene calls are TRBV12-3 or TRBV12-4 and TRBJ2-5, with D perhaps TRBD2 (5 bases). V was clipped by 2 bases and J by 5 bases, with 15 bases between them. The CDR3 covers 15 residues. In nucleotides, the CDR3 is TGTGCCAGCAGTTTACTAAGAGCGGAGCTGGAGACCCAGTACTTC. It yields the protein CASSLLRAELETQYF.